Described below is a single T cell receptor (beta chain) sequence and its context. This sample stems from a study of blood T cell repertoires in COVID-19. Study-wide context: From T cells, B-cell-depleted T cells, or PBMCs came the material, which was cDNA or gDNA.

Per the original data handling: Nucleated cell number was recorded as an estimate derived from reference gene primer amplification. Produced via immunoSEQ multiplex PCR; TCRdb's table is partial and in-frame only. The DNA was the basis for D and trimming; V, J and clone size are from that table. This sample has about 400,000 clones; 87% occur once, and the top ten carry 10%. Participant ages covered about 18 to 90 years across about two dozen US areas. Before being deemed recovered, Cohort 3 donors had two negative PCRs, clearance, or symptom resolution. Sample: PBMCs or T cells enriched from blood (not recorded which). The receptor was isolated from a woman in her fifties or sixties who had recovered from COVID-19.

CDR3 sequence reads: CATSRGGATDGYTF. CDR3 nucleotides: TGTGCCACCAGCCGGGGGGGGGCTACAGATGGCTACACCTTC. The chain carries TRBV15 and TRBJ1-2; D is possibly TRBD1 (6 bases). The ends were cut back, 5 bases at V and 6 bases at J, with 16 bases in the middle. CDR3 length: 14 amino acids. The germline CDR1 and CDR2 sequences are LNHNV and YYDKDF (reference sequence).